There are many counts of the clone carrying this TCR beta chain. The data are from a study of T cells after yellow fever vaccination. Study details: Each low-cell-number fraction was prepared by means of SMART-Seq v4 Ultra Low Input. Findings and caveats of the study: Though it reached lower strength, the secondary response hit its peak faster, day 5 versus 15. The presence of abundant clonotypes contaminating from the bulk population was possible in FACS-sorted repertoires.

The V gene lost 3 bases and the J gene lost 4 bases, with 5 bases spanning the gap. Germline loops: CDR1 LNHNV, CDR2 YYDKDF (reference sequence). The CDR3 spans 12 residues. TCRdb processed the 5' RACE reads anew with MiXCR; each CDR3 protein has one entry. In the table there are 55,000 or so distinct CDR3 sequences, 6% to 8.5% of which are singletons. The sequencing used CD8+ T cells not binding an NS4B(214-222) dextramer, sorted from PBMCs, collected more than 40 days after the first yellow fever vaccination. V is TRBV15 and J is TRBJ2-3; D is tentatively TRBD1 or TRBD2 (5 bases each). This receptor was taken from a man between 18 and 35 years old who received the YFV17D yellow fever vaccine. CDR3 nucleotides: TGTGCCACCAGCAGGGGGGCAGATACGCAGTATTTT. Encoded protein: CATSRGADTQYF.